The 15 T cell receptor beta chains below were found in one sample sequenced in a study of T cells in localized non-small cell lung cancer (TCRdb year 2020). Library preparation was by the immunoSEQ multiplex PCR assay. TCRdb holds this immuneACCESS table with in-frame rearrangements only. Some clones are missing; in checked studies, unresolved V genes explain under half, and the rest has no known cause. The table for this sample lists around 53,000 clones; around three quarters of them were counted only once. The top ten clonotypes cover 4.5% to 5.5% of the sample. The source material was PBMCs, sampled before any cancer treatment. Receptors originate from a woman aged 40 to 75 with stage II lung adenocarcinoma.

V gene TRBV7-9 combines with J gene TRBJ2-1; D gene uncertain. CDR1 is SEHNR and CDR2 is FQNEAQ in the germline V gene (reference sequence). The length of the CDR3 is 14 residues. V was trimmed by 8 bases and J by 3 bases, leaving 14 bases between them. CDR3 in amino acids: CASGSSQDYNEQFF. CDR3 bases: TGTGCCAGCGGAAGCAGCCAAGACTACAATGAGCAGTTCTTC. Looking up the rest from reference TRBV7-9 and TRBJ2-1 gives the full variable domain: DTGVSQNPRHKITKRGQNVTFRCDPISEHNRLYWYRQTLGQGPEFLTYFQNEAQLEKSRLLSDRFSAERPKGSFSTLEIQRTEQGDSAMYLCASGSSQDYNEQFFGPGTRLTVL.

The CDR3 region is CASSLAASGGPASEQYF. In DNA, the CDR3 is TGTGCCAGCAGCTTAGCGGCTAGCGGGGGGCCCGCCTCCGAGCAGTACTTC. V and J are TRBV7-2 and TRBJ2-7, with TRBD2 matching over 11 bases. Germline CDR1 reads SGHTA; CDR2 reads FQGNSA. V was clipped by 0 bases and J by 6 bases; unmatched bases: 10. This CDR3 is built from 17 residues.

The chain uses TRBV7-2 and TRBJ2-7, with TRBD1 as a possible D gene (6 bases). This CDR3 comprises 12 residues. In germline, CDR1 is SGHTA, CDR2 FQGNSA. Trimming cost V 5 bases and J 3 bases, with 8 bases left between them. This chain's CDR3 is CASSLQGYEQYF. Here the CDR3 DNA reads TGTGCCAGCAGCCTACAGGGCTACGAGCAGTACTTC. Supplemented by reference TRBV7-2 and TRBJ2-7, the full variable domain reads GAGVSQSPSNKVTEKGKDVELRCDPISGHTALYWYRQSLGQGLEFLIYFQGNSAPDKSGLPSDRFSAERTGGSVSTLTIQRTQQEDSAVYLCASSLQGYEQYFGPGTRLTVT.

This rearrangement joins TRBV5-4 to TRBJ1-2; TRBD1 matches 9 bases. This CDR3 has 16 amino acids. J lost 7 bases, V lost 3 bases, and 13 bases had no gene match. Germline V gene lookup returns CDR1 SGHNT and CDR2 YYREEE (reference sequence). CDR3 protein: CASSSGGGDRVRGYTF. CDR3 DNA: TGTGCCAGCAGCTCCGGGGGCGGGGACAGGGTGCGTGGCTACACCTTC.

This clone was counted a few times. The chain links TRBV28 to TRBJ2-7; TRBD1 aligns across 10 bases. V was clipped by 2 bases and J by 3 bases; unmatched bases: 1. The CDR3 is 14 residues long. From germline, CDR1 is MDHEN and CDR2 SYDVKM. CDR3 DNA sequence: TGTGCCAGCAGTTTAGGGGACAGGGGCTACGAGCAGTACTTC. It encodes CASSLGDRGYEQYF.

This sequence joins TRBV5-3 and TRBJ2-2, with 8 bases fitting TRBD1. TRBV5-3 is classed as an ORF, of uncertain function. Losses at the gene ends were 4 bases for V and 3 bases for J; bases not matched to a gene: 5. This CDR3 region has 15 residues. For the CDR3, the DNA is TGTGCCAGAAGCCCTGGACAGGGAGACACCGGGGAGCTGTTTTTT. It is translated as CARSPGQGDTGELFF.

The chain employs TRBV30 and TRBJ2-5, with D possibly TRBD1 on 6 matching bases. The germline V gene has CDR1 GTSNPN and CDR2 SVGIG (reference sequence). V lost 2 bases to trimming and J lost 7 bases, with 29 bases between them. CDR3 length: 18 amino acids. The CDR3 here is CAWSPPRTAPPRVGTQYF. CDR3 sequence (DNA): TGTGCCTGGAGTCCGCCCAGGACAGCTCCCCCTCGGGTGGGGACCCAGTACTTC.

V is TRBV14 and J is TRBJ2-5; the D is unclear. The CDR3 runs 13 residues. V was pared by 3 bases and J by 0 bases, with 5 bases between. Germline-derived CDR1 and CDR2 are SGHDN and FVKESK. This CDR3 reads CASSQGNQETQYF. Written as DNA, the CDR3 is TGTGCCAGCAGCCAGGGAAACCAAGAGACCCAGTACTTC. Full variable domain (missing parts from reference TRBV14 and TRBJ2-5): EAGVTQFPSHSVIEKGQTVTLRCDPISGHDNLYWYRRVMGKEIKFLLHFVKESKQDESGMPNNRFLAERTGGTYSTLKVQPAELEDSGVYFCASSQGNQETQYFGPGTRLLVL.

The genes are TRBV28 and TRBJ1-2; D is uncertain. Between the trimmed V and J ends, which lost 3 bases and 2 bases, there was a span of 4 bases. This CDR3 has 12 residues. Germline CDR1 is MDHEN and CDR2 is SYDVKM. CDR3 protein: CASSLNNYGYTF. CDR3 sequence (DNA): TGTGCCAGCAGTTTGAACAACTATGGCTACACCTTC.

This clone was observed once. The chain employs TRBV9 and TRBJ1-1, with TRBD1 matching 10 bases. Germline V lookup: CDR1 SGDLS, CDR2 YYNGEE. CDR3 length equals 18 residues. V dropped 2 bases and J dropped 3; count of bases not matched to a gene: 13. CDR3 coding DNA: TGTGCCAGCAGCGTTGTTACGGGACAGGGGATAGGGTACACTGAAGCTTTCTTT. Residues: CASSVVTGQGIGYTEAFF.

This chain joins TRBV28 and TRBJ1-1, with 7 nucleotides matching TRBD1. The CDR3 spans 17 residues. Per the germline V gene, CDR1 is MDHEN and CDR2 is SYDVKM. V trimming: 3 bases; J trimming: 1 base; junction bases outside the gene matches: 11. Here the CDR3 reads CASSFRQGGPQNTEAFF. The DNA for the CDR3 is TGTGCCAGCAGTTTTCGGCAGGGGGGGCCCCAGAACACTGAAGCTTTCTTT.

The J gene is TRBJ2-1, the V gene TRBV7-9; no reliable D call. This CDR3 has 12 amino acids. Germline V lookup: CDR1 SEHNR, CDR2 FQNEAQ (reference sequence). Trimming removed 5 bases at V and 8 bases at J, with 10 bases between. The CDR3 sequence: CASSGVEDEQFF. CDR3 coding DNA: TGTGCCAGCAGCGGGGTGGAAGATGAGCAGTTCTTC.

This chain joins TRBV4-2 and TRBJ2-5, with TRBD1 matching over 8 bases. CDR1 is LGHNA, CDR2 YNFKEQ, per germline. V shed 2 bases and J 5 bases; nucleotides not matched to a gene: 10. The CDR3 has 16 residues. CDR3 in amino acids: CASSQRMTGVWETQYF. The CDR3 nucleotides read TGTGCCAGCAGCCAAAGGATGACAGGGGTGTGGGAGACCCAGTACTTC.

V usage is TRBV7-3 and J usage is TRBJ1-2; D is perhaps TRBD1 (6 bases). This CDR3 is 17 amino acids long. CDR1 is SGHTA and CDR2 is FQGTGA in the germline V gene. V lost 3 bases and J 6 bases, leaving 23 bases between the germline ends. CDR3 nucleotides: TGTGCCAGCAGCTTCCCCATAACCGGGGGCGAACGCAATGGCTACACCTTC. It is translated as CASSFPITGGERNGYTF.

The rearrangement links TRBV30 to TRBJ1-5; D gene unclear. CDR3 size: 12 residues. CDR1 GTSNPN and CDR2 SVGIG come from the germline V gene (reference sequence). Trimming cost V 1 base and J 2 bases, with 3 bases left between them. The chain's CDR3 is CAWSAGNQPQHF. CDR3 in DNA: TGTGCCTGGAGTGCGGGCAATCAGCCCCAGCATTTT.